The 28 T cell receptor beta chains below were found in one sample sequenced in a study of T-cell memory formation after mild COVID-19. Via MiXCR, TCRdb re-called the 5' RACE reads, giving one row per CDR3 protein. Of around 260,000 distinct CDR3 sequences listed, about 17% were seen once; the top ten hold 22%. The specimen was PBMCs or a T cell subset sorted from them (not recorded which). The origin of the receptors is a man aged 18-30 years who had mild COVID-19 (a few samples of this study predate the infection). Cell type and time point are not known.

This clonotype appeared a few times. The chain uses TRBV7-2 and TRBJ2-5; TRBD2 matches at 8 bases. The CDR3 length is 14 residues. Germline assignment: CDR1 SGHTA and CDR2 FQGNSA. J was trimmed by 2 bases and V by 5 bases; bases with no gene match: 4. The CDR3 sequence is CASSKLAAQETQYF. CDR3 nucleotide sequence: TGTGCCAGCAGCAAACTAGCGGCTCAAGAGACCCAGTACTTC.

The chain recombines TRBV7-2 with TRBJ2-5; weak D call: TRBD2 (6 bases). Germline CDR1 SGHTA, CDR2 FQGNSA. V was clipped by 5 bases and J by 9 bases, with 13 bases between them. This CDR3 has 12 amino acids. The CDR3 loop reads CASSTTSPAQYF. The DNA of the CDR3 is TGTGCCAGCAGCACGACTAGTCCGGCCCAGTACTTC. The whole variable domain, remainder taken from reference TRBV7-2 and TRBJ2-5, is GAGVSQSPSNKVTEKGKDVELRCDPISGHTALYWYRQSLGQGLEFLIYFQGNSAPDKSGLPSDRFSAERTGGSVSTLTIQRTQQEDSAVYLCASSTTSPAQYFGPGTRLLVL.

V usage is TRBV20-1 and J usage is TRBJ2-1, with D perhaps matching TRBD1 (5 bases). Germline-derived CDR1 and CDR2 are DFQATT and SNEGSKA (reference sequence). The CDR3 has 15 residues. Trimming removed 6 bases at V and 5 bases at J, with 20 bases between. This CDR3 reads CSAIPSRGRNNEQFF. The CDR3 coding sequence is TGCAGTGCCATACCTAGTAGGGGTAGGAACAATGAGCAGTTCTTC.

The chain couples TRBV7-2 to TRBJ1-2, with D perhaps matching TRBD1 (5 bases). The germline V gene encodes CDR1 SGHTA and CDR2 FQGNSA. CDR3 length equals 14 residues. Trimming left V 5 bases short and J 7 bases short, with 17 bases between. The DNA for the CDR3 is TGTGCCAGCAGCGCGGGCCGGGGGTATTCTGGCTACACCTTC. Translating gives CASSAGRGYSGYTF.

The chain couples TRBV28 to TRBJ1-5; 9 nucleotides match TRBD1. In germline, CDR1 is MDHEN, CDR2 SYDVKM. The CDR3 length is 17 residues. J gave up 2 bases and V 3 bases, and 8 bases lay outside the gene matches. CDR3 bases: TGTGCCAGCAGTTTTGGACAGGGGTTTCTTGGCAATCAGCCCCAGCATTTT. It yields the protein CASSFGQGFLGNQPQHF.

The rearrangement uses TRBV6-6 and TRBJ2-6; D is undetermined. Germline loops: CDR1 MNHNY, CDR2 SVGAGI (reference sequence). V lost 3 bases to trimming and J lost 2 bases, with 17 bases between them. The CDR3 loop spans 18 amino acids. The CDR3 DNA sequence: TGTGCCAGCAGTTATCTAGGACCGATAGACCCTGGGGCCAACGTCCTGACTTTC. Translation: CASSYLGPIDPGANVLTF.

The rearrangement links TRBV11-2 to TRBJ1-2; no clear D. The CDR3 consists of 15 residues. V lost 6 bases and J lost 2, with 16 bases in between. Germline V gives CDR1 SGHAT, CDR2 FQNNGV. The CDR3 protein is CASRLFGPANYGYTF. Written as DNA, the CDR3 is TGTGCCAGCAGACTCTTCGGCCCGGCCAACTATGGCTACACCTTC.

The chain has TRBV20-1 and TRBJ2-1; the match to TRBD1 covers 7 bases. The germline V gene has CDR1 DFQATT and CDR2 SNEGSKA (reference sequence). The CDR3 consists of 14 residues. Unmatched junction bases numbered 5, after V lost 6 bases and J lost 0 bases. The CDR3 sequence: CSAPGTDSYNEQFF. In DNA, the CDR3 is TGCAGTGCACCCGGGACAGACTCCTACAATGAGCAGTTCTTC.

V usage is TRBV5-1 and J usage is TRBJ2-5; no firm D call. Trimming shortened V by 2 bases and J by 4 bases, and 6 bases separated the two germline ends. There are 12 residues in the CDR3. CDR1 and CDR2 from the germline V gene are SGHRS and YFSETQ. The CDR3 DNA follows: TGCGCCAGCAGCTTAATAGGAGAGACCCAGTACTTC. This codes for CASSLIGETQYF.

This clonotype was counted a single time. V and J are TRBV6-2 or TRBV6-3 and TRBJ1-1; the D gene is possibly TRBD1 (5 bases). Trimming shortened V by 0 bases and J by 6 bases, and 17 bases separated the two germline ends. CDR3 length equals 16 residues. The germline V gene encodes CDR1 MNHEY and CDR2 SVGEGT. The CDR3 nucleotides are TGTGCCAGCAGTTACTCGAAAGATCAGGGCACATCTGAAGCTTTCTTT. The encoded protein is CASSYSKDQGTSEAFF.

The V gene is TRBV20-1, the J gene TRBJ2-2; no reliable D call. The ends were cut back, 3 bases at V and 1 base at J, with 9 bases in the middle. Germline V gene lookup returns CDR1 DFQATT and CDR2 SNEGSKA (reference sequence). The length of the CDR3 is 14 residues. CDR3 amino acids: CSASPGMNTGELFF. Here the CDR3 DNA reads TGCAGTGCTAGCCCCGGCATGAACACCGGGGAGCTGTTTTTT.

This sequence joins TRBV29-1 and TRBJ2-5; no clear D. The CDR3 is 13 residues long. Per the germline V gene, CDR1 is SQVTM and CDR2 is ANQGSEA. The V end was cut by 0 bases, the J end by 2 bases, with 7 bases between. CDR3 in DNA: TGCAGCGTTGAAGATCTGATACAAGAGACCCAGTACTTC. Amino acid sequence: CSVEDLIQETQYF.

The chain employs TRBV5-6 and TRBJ1-2; D possibly corresponds to TRBD1 (6 bases). Trimming pared 4 bases from V and 8 bases from J, leaving 21 bases between. The CDR3 runs to 15 residues. In germline, CDR1 is SGHDT, CDR2 YYEEEE. The CDR3: CASSPTTNRVSGYTF. DNA for the CDR3: TGTGCCAGCAGCCCGACAACGAACAGGGTCTCGGGCTACACCTTC.

The rearrangement uses TRBV7-3 and TRBJ2-3; D unresolved. Deletions cut 4 bases from V and 4 bases from J, with 15 bases between. The CDR3 is 15 amino acids. Germline V gives CDR1 SGHTA, CDR2 FQGTGA. CDR3 protein: CASSSQLLRADTQYF. Here the CDR3 DNA reads TGTGCCAGCAGCTCCCAACTCCTTAGGGCAGATACGCAGTATTTT.

The chain couples TRBV6-5 to TRBJ2-7; D assignment may be TRBD1 or TRBD2 (6 bases each). Germline CDR1 and CDR2: MNHEY and SVGAGI. The CDR3 runs 15 residues. V was clipped by 0 bases and J by 4 bases, with 13 bases between them. The CDR3 loop reads CASSYSGQGGYEQYV. CDR3 nucleotide sequence: TGTGCCAGCAGTTACTCGGGGCAAGGGGGGTACGAGCAGTACGTC.

This clonotype was seen ten or more times. The CDR3 DNA sequence: TGTGCCAGCAGCTTCGGGTTAAGGGGGGCAGGGGCCGATGAGCAGTTCTTC. It translates to CASSFGLRGAGADEQFF. V gene TRBV7-2 combines with J gene TRBJ2-1, with D perhaps TRBD1 or TRBD2 (6 bases each). This CDR3 region has 17 residues. Per germline, CDR1 SGHTA and CDR2 FQGNSA. Deletions cut 3 bases from V and 8 bases from J, with 23 bases between.

The J gene is TRBJ1-5, the V gene TRBV7-2; the D gene is possibly TRBD1 (5 bases). This CDR3 has 15 amino acids. Germline lookup yields CDR1 SGHTA and CDR2 FQGNSA. V was shortened by 6 bases and J by 2 bases, with 14 bases between the two germline ends. This CDR3 reads CASRLRGVGNQPQHF. For the CDR3, the DNA is TGTGCCAGCAGGTTGAGGGGTGTGGGCAATCAGCCCCAGCATTTT.

This clonotype was recorded a few times. V and J are TRBV7-2 and TRBJ2-1, with no clear D. V lost 6 bases to trimming and J lost 10 bases, with 16 bases between them. CDR3 length: 13 amino acids. Germline CDR1 reads SGHTA; CDR2 reads FQGNSA. This CDR3 reads CASRFPSGTEQFF. The CDR3 DNA reads TGTGCCAGCAGGTTCCCCTCTGGAACCGAGCAGTTCTTC.

The chain combines TRBV7-9 with TRBJ2-3; D possibly corresponds to TRBD1 (5 bases). CDR3 length: 11 residues. Germline CDR1 and CDR2: SEHNR and FQNEAQ (reference sequence). The V end was cut by 8 bases, the J end by 6 bases, with 9 bases between. This CDR3 reads CASGYRDTQYF. Here the CDR3 DNA reads TGTGCCAGCGGATACAGGGATACGCAGTATTTT.

The table lists this clonotype with a few counts. This chain links TRBV14 with TRBJ1-1, with D unclear. V lost 6 bases and J lost 0, with 8 bases in between. The germline V gene encodes CDR1 SGHDN and CDR2 FVKESK. This CDR3 has 13 amino acids. The CDR3 sequence: CASREQLNTEAFF. As DNA, the CDR3 is TGTGCCAGCAGGGAACAGCTGAACACTGAAGCTTTCTTT.

This clonotype was seen only a few times. The chain uses TRBV7-2 and TRBJ1-5, with D uncertain. The CDR3 is 15 amino acids. Between the trimmed V and J ends, which lost 0 bases and 6 bases, there was a span of 12 bases. The germline gives CDR1 SGHTA, CDR2 FQGNSA. The CDR3 DNA sequence: TGTGCCAGCAGCTTAGCTGTTAATGACGGTCAGCCCCAGCATTTT. As protein: CASSLAVNDGQPQHF.

This clonotype was recorded many times. This chain uses TRBV5-1 with TRBJ2-5; 9 bases line up with TRBD1. Germline CDR1 and CDR2: SGHRS and YFSETQ. The CDR3 totals 14 residues. The junction had 9 bases not matched to a gene; V was cut back by 7 bases and J by 5 bases. The CDR3 sequence is CASSPTGGGETQYF. The CDR3 nucleotides read TGCGCCAGCTCACCAACAGGGGGCGGGGAGACCCAGTACTTC.

The rearrangement uses TRBV4-2 and TRBJ2-1; 7 nucleotides agree with TRBD2. This CDR3 contains 16 residues. Germline trimming cut 4 bases from V and 3 bases from J; bases unmatched to any gene: 9. Germline V gives CDR1 LGHNA, CDR2 YNFKEQ. The CDR3, as DNA: TGTGCCAGCAGCCTAATGATGGGGGGGTTCTACAATGAGCAGTTCTTC. Its translation is CASSLMMGGFYNEQFF.

This clonotype showed up just a few times. This chain joins TRBV20-1 and TRBJ1-6, with 8 bases aligning to TRBD1. Trimming at V came to 6 bases and at J to 10 bases, leaving 8 bases not matched to a gene. The CDR3 spans 13 residues. Germline CDR1 is DFQATT and CDR2 is SNEGSKA (reference sequence). DNA for the CDR3: TGCAGTGCGCGGACAGGGTCCAGCTCACCCCTCCACTTT. Translation: CSARTGSSSPLHF.

This clonotype appeared a single time. V and J are TRBV5-1 and TRBJ1-1; a weak D match, TRBD1 (5 bases). The length of the CDR3 is 16 residues. CDR1 and CDR2 from the germline V gene are SGHRS and YFSETQ. V lost 4 bases to trimming and J lost 1 base, with 17 bases between them. DNA of the CDR3: TGCGCCAGCAGCCCCTACCTCGGGACGGCGAACACTGAAGCTTTCTTT. This translates into CASSPYLGTANTEAFF.

This clonotype has more than one count but fewer than ten. This chain connects TRBV7-8 to TRBJ2-3; 8 positions match TRBD2. CDR3 length: 17 residues. The germline V gene has CDR1 SGHVS and CDR2 FQNEAQ. The junction had 6 bases not matched to a gene; V was cut back by 0 bases and J by 1 base. CDR3 residues: CASSLAIGGGRTDTQYF. CDR3 nucleotide sequence: TGTGCCAGCAGCTTAGCGATTGGCGGGGGGCGCACAGATACGCAGTATTTT.

Only a few counts were recorded for this clonotype. The rearrangement uses TRBV5-1 and TRBJ1-6, with unresolved D. CDR3 size: 13 residues. Trimming took off 4 bases at V and 8 bases at J, with 10 bases between the two ends. Germline-derived CDR1 and CDR2 are SGHRS and YFSETQ. CDR3: CASSVKLDSPLHF. CDR3 in DNA: TGCGCCAGCAGCGTGAAGCTAGATTCACCCCTCCACTTT.

This chain joins TRBV6-5 and TRBJ2-1; no clear D. This CDR3 has 15 residues. CDR1 is MNHEY, CDR2 SVGAGI, per germline. V shed 0 bases and J shed 4 bases, with 10 bases lying between them. DNA of the CDR3: TGTGCCAGCAGTTACTCGATGGCAGATTACAATGAGCAGTTCTTC. Translation gives CASSYSMADYNEQFF.